Listed here are 16 T cell receptor beta chains from one sample, sequenced in a study of neurological immune-mediated disorders. TCRdb processed the 5' RACE reads anew with MiXCR; each CDR3 protein has one entry. The data show approximately 82,000 distinct CDR3 sequences, roughly 13% seen once. Time point specified: longitudinal time-point 2. The sequenced sample was PBMCs. The receptor set was obtained from a female donor with HTLV-1-associated myelopathy (HAM/TSP).

Concerning this clonotype itself: A much larger clonotype is one base distant, so this may be a read error. This sequence joins TRBV14 and TRBJ1-2, with no clear D. Germline CDR1 and CDR2: SGHDN and FVKESK. This CDR3 spans 14 amino acids. V was shortened by 10 bases and J by 8 bases, with 23 bases between the two germline ends. CDR3 DNA: TGTGCCATCAGTCAGGACCGCGGTCTAGCGGGCTACACCTTC. Protein: CAISQDRGLAGYTF.

This clonotype was seen many times. V gene TRBV20-1 combines with J gene TRBJ1-2; 9 bases are shared with TRBD1. Germline V lookup: CDR1 DFQATT, CDR2 SNEGSKA (reference sequence). The CDR3 loop spans 14 amino acids. The trim removed 0 bases at V and 5 bases at J, leaving 4 bases unmatched. The CDR3 region is CSARDQTGGYGYTF. CDR3 bases: TGCAGTGCTAGAGATCAGACAGGGGGTTATGGCTACACCTTC.

This clonotype came up many times. The rearrangement joins TRBV12-3 or TRBV12-4 to TRBJ2-3; TRBD1 or TRBD2 may be the D gene (5 bases each). The V end lost 6 bases, the J end lost 1 base, and 20 bases lay between the germline ends. The CDR3 runs 17 residues. The CDR3 DNA sequence: TGTGCCAGCAGACCGAGCGGAATGGGACGAGGCACAGATACGCAGTATTTT. Residues: CASRPSGMGRGTDTQYF.

This clonotype was detected many times. At one end, the junction sequence differs from germline, possibly due to a read error. The V gene is TRBV15, the J gene TRBJ2-5, with D possibly being TRBD2 (6 bases). This CDR3 is built from 16 residues. Per germline, CDR1 LNHNV and CDR2 YYDKDF (reference sequence). The DNA of the CDR3 is TGTGCTACCAGCAGAGTTCTGGTGGGGGGCCAAGAGACCCAGTACTTC. Encoded protein: CATSRVLVGGQETQYF.

This clonotype was observed many times. At one of its ends the junction is not consistent with the germline gene, which may arise from a read error. The chain uses TRBV7-2 and TRBJ2-7; 8 nucleotides align to TRBD1. From germline, CDR1 is SGHTA and CDR2 FQGNSA. This CDR3 region has 12 residues. The CDR3 spells CASSLGVGQVFF. The CDR3 bases are TGTGCCAGCAGCTTAGGCGTGGGACAGGTCTTCTTC.

This clonotype was picked up a small number of times. This chain joins TRBV5-1 and TRBJ2-3, with D hard to call. Germline CDR1 SGHRS, CDR2 YFSETQ. The CDR3 is 15 amino acids. Trimming took off 6 bases at V and 0 bases at J, with 14 bases between the two ends. As DNA, the CDR3 is TGCGCCAGCAAAAGGAACGACCCTAGCACAGATACGCAGTATTTT. Translated, it gives CASKRNDPSTDTQYF.

This clonotype was seen many times. The genes are TRBV10-3 and TRBJ2-6; the D is unclear. Per the germline V gene, CDR1 is ENHRY and CDR2 is SYGVKD. The CDR3 sequence is 14 residues long. V gave up 7 bases and J gave up 2 bases, with 9 bases separating them. The CDR3 region has the DNA TGTGCCATCAATGGCGGAACTGGGGCCAACGTCCTGACTTTC. Translating it yields CAINGGTGANVLTF.

This clonotype was detected many times. The rearrangement joins TRBV27 to TRBJ1-4; D may be TRBD1 (6 bases). CDR1 and CDR2 from the germline V gene are MNHEY and SMNVEV (reference sequence). This CDR3 region has 16 residues. Trimming removed 3 bases from V and 8 bases from J, with 19 bases in between. The CDR3 loop reads CASSFGAEGEDEKLFF. DNA for the CDR3: TGTGCCAGCAGTTTTGGGGCCGAGGGGGAAGACGAAAAACTGTTTTTT.

This clonotype was seen at least ten times. The chain carries TRBV28 and TRBJ2-6; possibly TRBD1 for D (7 bases). The germline CDR1 and CDR2 sequences are MDHEN and SYDVKM. This CDR3 is 16 amino acids long. Deletions cut 11 bases from V and 0 bases from J, with 17 bases between. Here the CDR3 reads CAALGGGYSGANVLTF. The CDR3 nucleotides are TGTGCCGCCCTCGGAGGGGGCTACTCTGGGGCCAACGTCCTGACTTTC.

This sequence joins TRBV5-1 and TRBJ2-7; 9 bases map to TRBD1. The J segment lost 6 bases and the V segment lost 0 bases, leaving 10 bases of the junction unmatched. CDR3 length: 16 amino acids. Germline CDR1 reads SGHRS; CDR2 reads YFSETQ. CDR3 sequence (DNA): TGCGCCAGCAGCTTGGCTTGGGGACAGGGAGAGCGCGAGCAGTACTTC. Its translation is CASSLAWGQGEREQYF.

The chain carries TRBV28 and TRBJ2-7; no firm D call. Deletions cut 3 bases from V and 3 bases from J, with 6 bases between. CDR1 and CDR2 from the germline V gene are MDHEN and SYDVKM. The CDR3 length is 12 residues. The CDR3 DNA sequence: TGTGCCAGCAGTTTTAAGGGCTACGAGCAGTACTTC. Protein sequence: CASSFKGYEQYF.

At least ten counts were recorded for this clonotype. The gene calls are TRBV4-1 and TRBJ2-2; D not certain. The V and J ends lost 4 bases and 0 bases respectively, with 12 bases between them. The CDR3 is 16 amino acids. Germline CDR1 MGHRA, CDR2 YSYEKL. The chain's CDR3 is CASSRQDGPNTGELFF. DNA for the CDR3: TGCGCCAGCAGCCGCCAAGACGGACCGAACACCGGGGAGCTGTTTTTT.

This clonotype was recorded many times. The chain is built from TRBV5-1 and TRBJ2-2; D is perhaps TRBD1 (6 bases). The V and J ends lost 3 bases and 0 bases respectively, with 15 bases between them. The CDR3 sequence is 17 residues long. Germline V gives CDR1 SGHRS, CDR2 YFSETQ. CDR3 nucleotides: TGCGCCAGCAGCTGGGCCCCCAGGGGCGCGAACACCGGGGAGCTGTTTTTT. Its protein is CASSWAPRGANTGELFF.

On this clonotype: The missing conserved phenylalanine or tryptophan at the end of this CDR3 makes a read error likely. No DNA is shown, since the ends of the CDR3 on it are uncertain; the CDR3 is the one TCRdb lists. The chain joins TRBV7-9 to TRBJ1-1. The CDR3 spans 13 residues, counting both ends. Germline V lookup: CDR1 SEHNR, CDR2 FQNEAQ (reference sequence). CDR3 region: CASRLGGNTEAIL.

This clonotype was seen at least ten times. CDR3: CASSPDKGEQFF. CDR3 bases: TGTGCCAGCAGCCCTGATAAGGGTGAGCAGTTCTTC. This chain joins TRBV6-6 and TRBJ2-1; D unclear. CDR1 and CDR2 from the germline V gene are MNHNY and SVGAGI (reference sequence). The CDR3 has 12 amino acids. V was pared by 6 bases and J by 9 bases, with 12 bases between.

Many counts were recorded for this clonotype. The chain couples TRBV10-3 to TRBJ1-2; D perhaps matches TRBD1 (6 bases). The germline V and J ends were trimmed by 0 bases and 6 bases, with 11 bases remaining between them. The CDR3 length is 14 residues. Germline CDR1 ENHRY, CDR2 SYGVKD. CDR3 coding DNA: TGTGCCATCAGTGAGTCCGGGGGCGCGGATGGCTACACCTTC. As protein: CAISESGGADGYTF.